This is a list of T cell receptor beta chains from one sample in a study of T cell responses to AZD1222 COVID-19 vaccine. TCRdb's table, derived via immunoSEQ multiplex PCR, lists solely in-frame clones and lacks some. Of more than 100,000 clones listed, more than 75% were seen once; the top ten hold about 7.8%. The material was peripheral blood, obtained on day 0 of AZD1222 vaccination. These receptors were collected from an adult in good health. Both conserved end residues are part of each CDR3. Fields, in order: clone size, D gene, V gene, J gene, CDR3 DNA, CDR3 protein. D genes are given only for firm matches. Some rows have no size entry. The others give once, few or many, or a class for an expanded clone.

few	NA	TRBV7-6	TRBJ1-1	TGTGCCAGCAGCTTAGAAGGCTTTATGGGCACTGAAGCTTTCTTT	CASSLEGFMGTEAFF
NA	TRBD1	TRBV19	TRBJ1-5	TGTGCCAGTAGTAACAGGGGAGCGGGGCCCCAGCATTTT	CASSNRGAGPQHF
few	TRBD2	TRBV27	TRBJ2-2	TGTGCCAGCAGTTCTGTAGCGGGAGTGGGCACCGGGGAGCTGTTTTTT	CASSSVAGVGTGELFF
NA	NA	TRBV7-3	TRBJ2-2	TGTGCCAGCAGCCACTCAAAGGGGGAGCTGTTTTTT	CASSHSKGELFF
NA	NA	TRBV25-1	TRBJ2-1	TGTGCCAGCAGTGACGCCACAGTTAACTACAATGAGCAGTTCTTC	CASSDATVNYNEQFF
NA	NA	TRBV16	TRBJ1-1	TGTGCCAGCAGCCAACAGGGCAACACTGAAGCTTTCTTT	CASSQQGNTEAFF
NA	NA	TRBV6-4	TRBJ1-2	TGTGCCAGCAGTGACAGGGGCTCTGGTGGCTACACCTTC	CASSDRGSGGYTF
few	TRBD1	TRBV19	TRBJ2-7	TGTGCCAGTAGTATGGCCTCCGGGACAGGGTTTTACGAGCAGTACTTC	CASSMASGTGFYEQYF
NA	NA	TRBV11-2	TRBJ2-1	TGTGCCAGCAGTTTTAGCGAATACAATGAGCAGTTCTTC	CASSFSEYNEQFF
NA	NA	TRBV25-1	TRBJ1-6	TGTGCCAGCAGTTCCCGGGGCCCGAGCTCCTATAATTCACCCCTCCACTTT	CASSSRGPSSYNSPLHF